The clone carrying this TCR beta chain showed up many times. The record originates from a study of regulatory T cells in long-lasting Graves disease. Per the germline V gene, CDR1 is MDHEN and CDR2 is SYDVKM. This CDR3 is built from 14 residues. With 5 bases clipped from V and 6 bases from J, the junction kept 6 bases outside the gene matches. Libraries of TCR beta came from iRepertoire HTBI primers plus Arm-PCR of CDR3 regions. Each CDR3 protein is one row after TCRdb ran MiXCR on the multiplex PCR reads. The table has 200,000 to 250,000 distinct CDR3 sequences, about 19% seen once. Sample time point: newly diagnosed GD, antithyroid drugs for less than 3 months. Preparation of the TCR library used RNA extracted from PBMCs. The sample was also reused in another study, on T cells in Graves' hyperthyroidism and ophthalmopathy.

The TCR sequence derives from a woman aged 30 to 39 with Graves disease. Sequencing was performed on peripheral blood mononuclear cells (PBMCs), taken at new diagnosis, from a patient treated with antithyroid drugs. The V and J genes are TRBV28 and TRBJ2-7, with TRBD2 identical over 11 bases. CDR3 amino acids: CASSQTSGKSEQYF. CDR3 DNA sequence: TGTGCCAGCAGTCAGACTAGCGGGAAGTCCGAGCAGTACTTC.